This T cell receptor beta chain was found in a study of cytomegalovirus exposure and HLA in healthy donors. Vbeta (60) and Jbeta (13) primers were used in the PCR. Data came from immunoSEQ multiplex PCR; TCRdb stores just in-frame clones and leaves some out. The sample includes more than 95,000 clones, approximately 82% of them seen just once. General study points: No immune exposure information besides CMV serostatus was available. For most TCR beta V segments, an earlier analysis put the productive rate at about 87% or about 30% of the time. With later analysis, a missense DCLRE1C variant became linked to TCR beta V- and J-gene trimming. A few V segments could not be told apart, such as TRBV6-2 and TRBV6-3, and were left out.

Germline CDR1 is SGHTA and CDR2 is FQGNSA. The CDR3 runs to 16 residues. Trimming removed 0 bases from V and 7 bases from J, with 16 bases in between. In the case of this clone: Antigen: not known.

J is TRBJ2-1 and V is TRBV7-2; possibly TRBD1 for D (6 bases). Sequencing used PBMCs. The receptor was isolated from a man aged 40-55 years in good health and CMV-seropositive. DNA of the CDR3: TGTGCCAGCAGCTTAGCGAGGGGTTCGAGGGGGAATGAGCAGTTCTTC. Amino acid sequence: CASSLARGSRGNEQFF.